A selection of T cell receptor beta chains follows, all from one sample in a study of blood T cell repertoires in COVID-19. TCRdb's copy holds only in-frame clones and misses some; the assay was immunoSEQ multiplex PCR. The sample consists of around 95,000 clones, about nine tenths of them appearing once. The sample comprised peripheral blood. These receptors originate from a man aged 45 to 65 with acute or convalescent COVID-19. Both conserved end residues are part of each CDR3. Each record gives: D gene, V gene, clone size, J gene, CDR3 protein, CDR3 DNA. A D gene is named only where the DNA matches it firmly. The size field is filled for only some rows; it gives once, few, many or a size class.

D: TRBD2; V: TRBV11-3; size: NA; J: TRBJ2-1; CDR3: CASSLDIGWTSGRNEQFF; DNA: TGTGCCAGCAGCTTAGATATTGGGTGGACTAGCGGGCGCAATGAGCAGTTCTTC
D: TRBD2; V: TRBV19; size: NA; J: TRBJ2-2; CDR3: CASSVAGNTGELFF; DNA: TGTGCCAGTAGTGTAGCGGGGAACACCGGGGAGCTGTTTTTT
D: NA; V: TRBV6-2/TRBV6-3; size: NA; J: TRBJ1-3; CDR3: CASSGTTSGNTIYF; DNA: TGTGCCAGCAGCGGGACTACCTCTGGAAACACCATATATTTT
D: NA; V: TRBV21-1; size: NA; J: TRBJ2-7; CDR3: CASSEAAGTSGAYEQYF; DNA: TGTGCCAGCAGCGAAGCCGCGGGGACTAGCGGGGCCTACGAGCAGTACTTC
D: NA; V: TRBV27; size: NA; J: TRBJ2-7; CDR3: CASSFGPFYEQYF; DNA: TGTGCCAGCAGTTTTGGGCCTTTCTACGAGCAGTACTTC
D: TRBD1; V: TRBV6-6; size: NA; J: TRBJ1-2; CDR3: CASWAGQGVDGYTF; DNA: TGTGCCAGCTGGGCGGGACAGGGTGTTGATGGCTACACCTTC
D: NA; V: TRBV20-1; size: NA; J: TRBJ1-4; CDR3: CSAIEKGINEKLFF; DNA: TGCAGTGCTATTGAGAAGGGGATTAATGAAAAACTGTTTTTT
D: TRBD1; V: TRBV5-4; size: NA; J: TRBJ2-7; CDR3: CASSLGQGGEQYF; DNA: TGTGCCAGCAGCTTGGGACAGGGTGGCGAGCAGTACTTC
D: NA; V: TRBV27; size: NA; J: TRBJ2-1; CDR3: CASRMAGSYNEQFF; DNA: TGTGCCAGCAGGATGGCGGGCTCCTACAATGAGCAGTTCTTC
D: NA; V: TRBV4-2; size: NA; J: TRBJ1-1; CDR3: CASSPHGQRNTEAFF; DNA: TGTGCCAGCAGCCCACATGGACAGAGGAACACTGAAGCTTTCTTT
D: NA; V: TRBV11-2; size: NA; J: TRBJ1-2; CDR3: CASSPRGDYGYTF; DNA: TGTGCCAGCAGCCCGCGGGGCGACTATGGCTACACCTTC
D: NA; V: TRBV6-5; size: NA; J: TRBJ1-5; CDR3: CASGNKAEQHF; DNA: TGTGCCAGCGGTAACAAAGCGGAACAGCATTTT
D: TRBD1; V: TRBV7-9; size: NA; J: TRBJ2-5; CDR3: CASSLGTGVQETQYF; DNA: TGTGCCAGCAGCTTGGGGACAGGGGTCCAAGAGACCCAGTACTTC
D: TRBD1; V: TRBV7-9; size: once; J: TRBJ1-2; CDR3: CASSLVGQGASGYTF; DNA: TGTGCCAGCAGCTTAGTCGGACAGGGGGCGTCCGGCTACACCTTC
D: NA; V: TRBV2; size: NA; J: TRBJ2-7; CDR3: CASKQGTYEQYF; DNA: TGTGCCAGCAAGCAGGGAACCTACGAGCAGTACTTC
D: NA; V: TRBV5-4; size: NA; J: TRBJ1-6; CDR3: CASSSTLSGRSSYNSPLHF; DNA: TGTGCCAGCAGCTCTACTCTCTCAGGGAGGAGCTCCTATAATTCACCCCTCCACTTT
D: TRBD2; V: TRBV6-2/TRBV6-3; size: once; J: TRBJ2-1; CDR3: CASSSPAGGPGEQFF; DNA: TGTGCCAGCAGTTCCCCAGCGGGAGGGCCCGGTGAGCAGTTCTTC
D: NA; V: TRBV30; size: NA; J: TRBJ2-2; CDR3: CAWTDSPPHSELFF; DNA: TGTGCCTGGACCGACTCACCCCCCCACTCGGAGCTGTTTTTT
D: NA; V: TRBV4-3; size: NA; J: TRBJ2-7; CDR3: CASSQDEGSTYEQYF; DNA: TGCGCCAGCAGCCAAGATGAGGGATCCACCTACGAGCAGTACTTC
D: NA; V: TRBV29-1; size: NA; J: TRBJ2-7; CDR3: CSVEAGLSYEQYF; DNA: TGCAGCGTTGAGGCGGGACTGTCCTACGAGCAGTACTTC
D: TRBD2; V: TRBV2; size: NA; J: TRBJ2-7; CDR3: CASRSGGYEQYF; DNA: TGTGCCAGCAGGAGCGGGGGTTACGAGCAGTACTTC
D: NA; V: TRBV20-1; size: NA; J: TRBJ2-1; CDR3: CSASTLSEQFF; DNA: TGCAGTGCAAGTACTCTAAGTGAGCAGTTCTTC
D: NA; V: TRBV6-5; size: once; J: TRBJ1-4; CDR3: CASTKGEKLFF; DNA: TGTGCCAGCACGAAGGGGGAAAAACTGTTTTTT
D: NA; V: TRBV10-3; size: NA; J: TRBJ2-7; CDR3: CAISDERSPGYEQYF; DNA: TGTGCCATCAGTGATGAGAGGTCCCCGGGATACGAGCAGTACTTC
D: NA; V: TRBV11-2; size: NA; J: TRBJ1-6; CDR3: CASSFTTGYSPLHF; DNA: TGTGCCAGCAGTTTCACCACAGGGTATTCACCCCTCCACTTT
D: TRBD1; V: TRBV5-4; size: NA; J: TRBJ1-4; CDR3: CASSYYGTGNEKLFF; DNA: TGTGCCAGCAGCTATTACGGGACAGGGAATGAAAAACTGTTTTTT
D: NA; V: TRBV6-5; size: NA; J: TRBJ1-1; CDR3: CASADRMNTEAFF; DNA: TGTGCCAGCGCAGACAGGATGAACACTGAAGCTTTCTTT
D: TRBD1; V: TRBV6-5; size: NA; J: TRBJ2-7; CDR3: CASSSQGPGGEQYF; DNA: TGTGCCAGCAGTTCTCAGGGGCCAGGGGGCGAGCAGTACTTC
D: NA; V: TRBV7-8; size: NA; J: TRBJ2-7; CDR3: CASSLAPRFHEQYF; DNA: TGTGCCAGCAGCTTAGCCCCCAGGTTCCACGAGCAGTACTTC
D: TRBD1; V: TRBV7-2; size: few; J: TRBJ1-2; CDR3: CASSLDRGPGYGYTF; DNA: TGTGCCAGCAGCCTAGACAGGGGGCCGGGTTATGGCTACACCTTC
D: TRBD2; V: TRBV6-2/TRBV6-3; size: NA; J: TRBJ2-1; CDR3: CASSLAGGSHNEQFF; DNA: TGTGCCAGCAGTTTAGCGGGAGGCTCCCACAATGAGCAGTTCTTC
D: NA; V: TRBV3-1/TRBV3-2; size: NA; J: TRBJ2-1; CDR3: CASSPPRLRSNEQFF; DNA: TGTGCCAGCAGCCCCCCTCGCCTACGGAGCAATGAGCAGTTCTTC
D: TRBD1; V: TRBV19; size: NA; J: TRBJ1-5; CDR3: CASSPNRDRVTPQHF; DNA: TGTGCCAGTAGTCCCAACCGGGACAGGGTGACGCCCCAGCATTTT
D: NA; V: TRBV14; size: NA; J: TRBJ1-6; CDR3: CASSQADNSPLHF; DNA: TGTGCCAGCAGCCAAGCTGATAATTCACCCCTCCACTTT
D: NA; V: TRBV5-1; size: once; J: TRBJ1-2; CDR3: CASSGGLIGYTF; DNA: TGCGCCAGCAGCGGAGGACTAATCGGCTACACCTTC
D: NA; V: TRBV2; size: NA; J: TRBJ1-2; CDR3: CASSETVNYGYTF; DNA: TGTGCCAGCAGTGAAACAGTGAACTATGGCTACACCTTC
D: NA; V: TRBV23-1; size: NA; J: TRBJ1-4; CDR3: CASIFGNEKLFF; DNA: TGCGCCAGCATCTTCGGTAATGAAAAACTGTTTTTT
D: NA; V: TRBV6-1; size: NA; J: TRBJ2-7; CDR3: CASSDLYEQYF; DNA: TGTGCCAGCAGTGACCTCTACGAGCAGTACTTC
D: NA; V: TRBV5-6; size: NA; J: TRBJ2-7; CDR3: CASSSIDRYEQYF; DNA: TGTGCCAGCAGCTCGATAGACAGATACGAGCAGTACTTC
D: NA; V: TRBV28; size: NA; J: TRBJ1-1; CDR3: CASLEQLNTEAFF; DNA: TGTGCCAGCTTGGAGCAGTTGAACACTGAAGCTTTCTTT
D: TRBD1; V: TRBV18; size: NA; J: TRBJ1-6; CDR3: CASSRGGRGYSPLHF; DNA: TGTGCCAGCTCACGAGGGGGCAGGGGTTATTCACCCCTCCACTTT
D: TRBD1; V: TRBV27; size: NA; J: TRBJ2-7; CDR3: CASSPRTGGTVSSYEQYF; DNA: TGTGCCAGCAGTCCCCGGACAGGGGGGACTGTAAGCTCCTACGAGCAGTACTTC
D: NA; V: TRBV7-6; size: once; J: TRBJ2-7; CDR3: CASKRGLSSYEQYF; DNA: TGTGCCAGCAAACGCGGGTTATCATCCTACGAGCAGTACTTC
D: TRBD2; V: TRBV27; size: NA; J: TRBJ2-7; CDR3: CASSPLLLAGGFYEQYF; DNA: TGTGCCAGCAGTCCCCTCTTACTAGCGGGAGGCTTCTACGAGCAGTACTTC
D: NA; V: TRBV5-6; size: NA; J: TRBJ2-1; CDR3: CASSLGTSYNEQFF; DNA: TGTGCCAGCAGCTTGGGGACTTCCTACAATGAGCAGTTCTTC
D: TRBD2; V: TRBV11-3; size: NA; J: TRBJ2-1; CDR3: CASSRTSGRGGSKRNEQFF; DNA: TGTGCCAGCAGCCGGACTAGCGGGAGGGGCGGGAGTAAGAGGAATGAGCAGTTCTTC
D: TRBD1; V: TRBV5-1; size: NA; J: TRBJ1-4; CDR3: CASSPGGPANEKLFF; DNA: TGCGCCAGCAGCCCAGGGGGCCCGGCTAATGAAAAACTGTTTTTT
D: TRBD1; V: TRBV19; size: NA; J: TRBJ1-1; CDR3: CASSILGQQNTEAFF; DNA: TGTGCCAGTAGTATATTGGGACAGCAGAACACTGAAGCTTTCTTT
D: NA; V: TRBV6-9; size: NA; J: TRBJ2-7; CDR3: CASSSPGEQYF; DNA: TGTGCCAGCAGTTCCCCCGGGGAGCAGTACTTC